Listed here is a single T cell receptor beta chain. Its antigen is undetermined. The data stem from a study of T cell responses to AZD1222 COVID-19 vaccine. Study results and limitations: The donors showed a predominance of white British ancestry and of females, with possible underestimation of clonal diversity.

TCRdb's table, derived via immunoSEQ multiplex PCR, lists solely in-frame clones and lacks some. Altogether more than 100,000 clones are present, 70% to 90% being singletons, with the ten largest covering over 3%. CDR1 and CDR2 (germline): SGHTA, FQGNSA. The CDR3 runs 13 residues. Trimming stripped 8 bases from V and 1 base from J, with 11 bases between. V is TRBV7-2 and J is TRBJ2-5; D tentatively fits TRBD1 or TRBD2 (6 bases each). The sequencing here drew on peripheral blood, taken on day 0 of AZD1222 vaccination. This clonotype was obtained from an adult in good health. In nucleotides, the CDR3 is TGTGCCAGCGGTAGGGGGGCCCAAGAGACCCAGTACTTC. Translation gives CASGRGAQETQYF.